This T cell receptor beta chain is drawn from a study of identical twins. The CDR3 sequence is 11 residues long. Trimming stripped 6 bases from V and 3 bases from J, with 6 bases between. The germline CDR1 and CDR2 sequences are MNHNY and SVGAGI (reference sequence). MiXCR was run by TCRdb on the 5' RACE reads, yielding one entry per CDR3 protein. Of around 200,000 distinct CDR3 sequences in the sample, roughly a tenth were seen once. This clonotype occurred many times. The sequence was obtained from a woman in her late teens or twenties in good health. This chain joins TRBV6-6 and TRBJ2-7; D may be TRBD1 (5 bases). The sample was memory (CD45RO+) T cells sorted from blood. The CDR3 sequence is CASRTVYEQYF. DNA for the CDR3: TGTGCCAGCAGGACAGTCTACGAGCAGTACTTC.